Described below is a single TCR beta chain sequence and its context. Some clones are missing from TCRdb's copy, which holds only in-frame ones; the method was immunoSEQ multiplex PCR. The sample has over 120,000 clones; roughly 85% are singletons. This entry belongs to a study of blood T cell repertoires in COVID-19. CDR1 is SNHLY and CDR2 is FYNNEI in the germline V gene. The V gene end was trimmed by 1 base and the J gene end by 0 bases; junction bases not matched to a gene: 7. The CDR3 runs to 17 residues. The V and J genes are TRBV2 and TRBJ2-3; TRBD2 aligns across 7 bases. Sequenced material: PBMCs or T cells enriched from blood (not recorded which). The receptor was isolated from a woman between 45 and 65 years old who had recovered from COVID-19. CDR3 loop: CASSEVTSLHSTDTQYF. The CDR3 DNA is TGTGCCAGCAGTGAAGTGACTAGCCTCCATAGCACAGATACGCAGTATTTT.